Shown below are 4 T cell receptor beta chains from a single sample sequenced in a study of T cell responses to AZD1222 COVID-19 vaccine. Data came from immunoSEQ multiplex PCR; TCRdb stores just in-frame clones and leaves some out. The table lists approximately 160,000 clones, about 87% of them singletons, with approximately 3.6% in the top ten. Specimen: peripheral blood, collected on day 0 of MenACWY control vaccination. These receptors were collected from an adult in good health.

V is TRBV29-1 and J is TRBJ1-6; D gene uncertain. The CDR3 consists of 14 residues. Germline assignment: CDR1 SQVTM and CDR2 ANQGSEA. Written as DNA, the CDR3 is TGCAGAGGGTCGCCGAGCTCCTATAATTCACCCCTCCACTTT. It translates to CRGSPSSYNSPLHF.

V usage is TRBV7-9 and J usage is TRBJ2-1, with 12 bases identical to TRBD2. The germline V gene has CDR1 SEHNR and CDR2 FQNEAQ (reference sequence). This CDR3 spans 15 amino acids. The J segment lost 10 bases and the V segment lost 4 bases, leaving 8 bases of the junction unmatched. CDR3 protein: CASSSLAGGLEEQFF. CDR3 bases: TGTGCCAGCAGCTCACTAGCGGGGGGATTGGAAGAGCAGTTCTTC. Supplemented by reference TRBV7-9 and TRBJ2-1, the full variable domain reads DTGVSQNPRHKITKRGQNVTFRCDPISEHNRLYWYRQTLGQGPEFLTYFQNEAQLEKSRLLSDRFSAERPKGSFSTLEIQRTEQGDSAMYLCASSSLAGGLEEQFFGPGTRLTVL.

The sample holds a few counts of this clone. V usage is TRBV18 and J usage is TRBJ2-1, with 11 bases identical to TRBD2. The length of the CDR3 is 17 residues. V gave up 3 bases and J gave up 10 bases; unmatched junction bases: 14. Looked up from germline, CDR1 is KGHSH and CDR2 is LQKENI. This CDR3 is CASSPITTSGKGGEQFF. The CDR3 coding sequence is TGTGCCAGCTCACCTATAACGACTAGCGGGAAGGGCGGGGAGCAGTTCTTC.

This chain links TRBV7-9 with TRBJ2-1; D is uncertain. Trimming stripped 4 bases from V and 12 bases from J, with 13 bases between. Germline-derived CDR1 and CDR2 are SEHNR and FQNEAQ (reference sequence). CDR3 size: 12 residues. CDR3 sequence reads: CASSSGRVGQFF. As DNA, the CDR3 is TGTGCCAGCAGCTCAGGAAGGGTCGGGCAGTTCTTC. Supplemented by reference TRBV7-9 and TRBJ2-1, the full variable domain reads DTGVSQNPRHKITKRGQNVTFRCDPISEHNRLYWYRQTLGQGPEFLTYFQNEAQLEKSRLLSDRFSAERPKGSFSTLEIQRTEQGDSAMYLCASSSGRVGQFFGPGTRLTVL.